The next 27 T cell receptor beta chains were all read from a single sample in a study of cytomegalovirus exposure and HLA in healthy donors. Assay used: immunoSEQ multiplex PCR; TCRdb lists only in-frame clones, some missing. The table shows roughly 270,000 clones, with 88% occurring only once. The material sequenced was PBMCs. The receptors stem from a woman aged 18-30 years in good health and CMV-seronegative.

V gene TRBV5-1 combines with J gene TRBJ2-3; 7 bases agree with TRBD2. Trimming at V came to 4 bases and at J to 2 bases, leaving 7 bases not matched to a gene. This CDR3 comprises 15 residues. From germline, CDR1 is SGHRS and CDR2 YFSETQ. The CDR3 nucleotides are TGCGCCAGCAGCGGCGGGACTATCGACACAGATACGCAGTATTTT. Translated: CASSGGTIDTDTQYF.

Only one count was recorded for this clone. CDR3 protein: CASSFSGGTTYEQYF. In DNA form, the CDR3 reads TGCGCCAGCAGTTTTAGCGGGGGGACAACCTACGAGCAGTACTTC. The chain joins TRBV5-1 to TRBJ2-7; 10 bases fit TRBD2. V was clipped by 5 bases and J by 2 bases; unmatched bases: 7. Germline V CDR1 and CDR2: SGHRS, YFSETQ. This CDR3 has 15 residues.

The CDR3 nucleotides read TGTGCCAGCACTTCCCCCCCTGGAAGGACAGCGTTTGGCTATGGCTACACCTTC. It specifies CASTSPPGRTAFGYGYTF. V gene TRBV28 combines with J gene TRBJ1-2; tentatively, D is TRBD1 (6 bases). This CDR3 is 18 amino acids long. The V and J ends lost 7 bases and 4 bases respectively, with 28 bases between them. Germline loops: CDR1 MDHEN, CDR2 SYDVKM.

This sequence joins TRBV9 and TRBJ1-1; possible D gene TRBD1, 6 bases. From germline, CDR1 is SGDLS and CDR2 YYNGEE. Trimming removed 1 base at V and 1 base at J, with 11 bases between. The CDR3 totals 15 residues. Here the CDR3 reads CASSVSGGANTEAFF. DNA for the CDR3: TGTGCCAGCAGCGTATCGGGGGGCGCGAACACTGAAGCTTTCTTT.

V is TRBV7-6 and J is TRBJ2-3, with D perhaps matching TRBD1 (5 bases). Germline V gives CDR1 SGHVS, CDR2 FNYEAQ. The germline V and J ends were trimmed by 3 bases and 0 bases, with 10 bases remaining between them. The CDR3 has 15 residues. The CDR3 DNA sequence: TGTGCCAGCAGCTTGGGGCAGACTAGCACAGATACGCAGTATTTT. The encoded protein is CASSLGQTSTDTQYF.

The CDR3 sequence: CAAGLAGANEQFF. The CDR3, as DNA: TGTGCCGCAGGACTAGCGGGAGCGAATGAGCAGTTCTTC. This chain joins TRBV7-9 and TRBJ2-1; 13 bases map to TRBD2. CDR3 length equals 13 residues. Germline CDR1 SEHNR, CDR2 FQNEAQ (reference sequence). The J segment lost 7 bases and the V segment lost 11 bases, leaving 5 bases of the junction unmatched.

The chain carries TRBV29-1 and TRBJ2-2; TRBD1 agrees at 9 bases. Germline lookup yields CDR1 SQVTM and CDR2 ANQGSEA. CDR3 length: 16 amino acids. V was pared by 3 bases and J by 1 base, with 6 bases of the junction left unmatched. The CDR3 protein is CSVEVGTGWNTGELFF. In DNA form, the CDR3 reads TGCAGCGTTGAGGTAGGGACAGGGTGGAACACCGGGGAGCTGTTTTTT.

The chain combines TRBV19 with TRBJ2-7; the D gene is possibly TRBD1 (6 bases). Germline V gene data show CDR1 as LNHDA and CDR2 as SQIVND (reference sequence). V dropped 5 bases and J dropped 6 bases, with 11 bases sitting between them. This CDR3 spans 12 amino acids. The CDR3 DNA reads as TGTGCCAGTAGTCTACAGGGTTTCGAGCAGTACTTC. It translates to CASSLQGFEQYF. The whole variable domain, remainder taken from reference TRBV19 and TRBJ2-7, is DGGITQSPKYLFRKEGQNVTLSCEQNLNHDAMYWYRQDPGQGLRLIYYSQIVNDFQKGDIAEGYSVSREKKESFPLTVTSAQKNPTAFYLCASSLQGFEQYFGPGTRLTVT.

J is TRBJ2-7 and V is TRBV15; D unclear. This CDR3 region has 14 residues. Trimming removed 0 bases at V and 0 bases at J, with 6 bases between. The germline gives CDR1 LNHNV, CDR2 YYDKDF (reference sequence). CDR3 amino acids: CATSRDPNSYEQYF. The CDR3 DNA sequence: TGTGCCACCAGCAGAGACCCAAACTCCTACGAGCAGTACTTC.

V usage is TRBV5-6 and J usage is TRBJ2-7, with unresolved D. Trimming stripped 0 bases from V and 4 bases from J, with 11 bases between. This CDR3 comprises 14 residues. Germline-derived CDR1 and CDR2 are SGHDT and YYEEEE. As DNA, the CDR3 is TGTGCCAGCAGCTTGGAAACCCGCTATTACGAGCAGTACTTC. Residues: CASSLETRYYEQYF.

V and J are TRBV14 and TRBJ2-7; 12 nucleotides agree with TRBD2. CDR3 length equals 16 residues. Per the germline V gene, CDR1 is SGHDN and CDR2 is FVKESK. The ends lost 4 bases at V and 4 bases at J; junction bases unmatched: 8. Written as DNA, the CDR3 is TGTGCCAGCAGCCTCCCAGGACTAGCGGGACTTTACGAGCAGTACTTC. This encodes CASSLPGLAGLYEQYF. Full variable domain (outside the CDR3, taken from reference TRBV14 and TRBJ2-7): EAGVTQFPSHSVIEKGQTVTLRCDPISGHDNLYWYRRVMGKEIKFLLHFVKESKQDESGMPNNRFLAERTGGTYSTLKVQPAELEDSGVYFCASSLPGLAGLYEQYFGPGTRLTVT.

The genes are TRBV18 and TRBJ1-2; D might be TRBD1 (6 bases). Trimming pared 3 bases from V and 3 bases from J, leaving 17 bases between. The CDR3 consists of 16 residues. CDR1 is KGHSH, CDR2 LQKENI, per germline. CDR3 region: CASSPGSGALYYGYTF. In nucleotides, the CDR3 is TGTGCCAGCTCACCGGGTTCAGGGGCTCTCTACTATGGCTACACCTTC.

This chain connects TRBV29-1 to TRBJ2-7; D gene unclear. The CDR3 length is 12 residues. Trimming took off 1 base at V and 3 bases at J, with 7 bases between the two ends. CDR1 SQVTM and CDR2 ANQGSEA come from the germline V gene. Here the CDR3 reads CSVEGPLYEQYF. The CDR3 bases are TGCAGCGTTGAAGGTCCCCTCTACGAGCAGTACTTC.

In DNA, the CDR3 is TGTGCCAGCAGTTACCTAGGGGGGGCAAACACTGAAGCTTTCTTT. As protein: CASSYLGGANTEAFF. The rearrangement uses TRBV6-5 and TRBJ1-1, with D possibly being TRBD1 (6 bases). The CDR3 is 15 amino acids. Germline values: CDR1 MNHEY, CDR2 SVGAGI. V lost 2 bases and J 2 bases, leaving 12 bases between the germline ends.

V is TRBV6-5 and J is TRBJ2-3; possibly TRBD1 for D (6 bases). The length of the CDR3 is 13 residues. The germline V and J ends were trimmed by 6 bases and 1 base, with 8 bases remaining between them. The germline V gene has CDR1 MNHEY and CDR2 SVGAGI. The CDR3 DNA reads as TGTGCCAGCAGACGGACAGGCACAGATACGCAGTATTTT. Residues: CASRRTGTDTQYF.

The chain links TRBV5-1 to TRBJ1-1; 8 bases match TRBD1. V dropped 0 bases and J dropped 1; count of bases not matched to a gene: 8. Looked up from germline, CDR1 is SGHRS and CDR2 is YFSETQ. The CDR3 is 17 amino acids. CDR3 coding DNA: TGCGCCAGCAGCTTGGAAGGACAGGGAGGTCCGAACACTGAAGCTTTCTTT. As protein: CASSLEGQGGPNTEAFF.

The rearrangement links TRBV19 to TRBJ1-4, with 7 bases that match TRBD1. The V segment lost 4 bases and the J segment 3 bases; nucleotides outside the gene matches: 14. Germline V gene data show CDR1 as LNHDA and CDR2 as SQIVND (reference sequence). The CDR3 has 18 residues. The CDR3 sequence is CASSTLKGTDSPNEKLFF. The DNA for the CDR3 is TGTGCCAGTAGTACCCTCAAAGGGACAGACTCACCTAATGAAAAACTGTTTTTT.

This chain joins TRBV5-1 and TRBJ2-3, with 9 positions matching TRBD2. After removal of 1 base from V and 2 bases from J, the junction contained 11 bases not matched to a gene. This CDR3 region has 18 residues. From germline, CDR1 is SGHRS and CDR2 YFSETQ. CDR3 loop: CASSLPPLAGAYTDTQYF. In nucleotides, the CDR3 is TGCGCCAGCAGCTTGCCCCCTTTAGCGGGAGCCTACACAGATACGCAGTATTTT.

The chain joins TRBV6-1 to TRBJ1-3; maybe TRBD1 (6 bases). Germline-derived CDR1 and CDR2 are MNHNS and SASEGT. The V end was cut by 6 bases, the J end by 1 base, with 13 bases between. The CDR3 has 15 residues. The CDR3 DNA reads TGTGCCAGCAGAGCGGACAGTCATTCTGGAAACACCATATATTTT. Translation: CASRADSHSGNTIYF.

J is TRBJ2-3 and V is TRBV7-6; TRBD1 matches 7 bases. There are 14 residues in the CDR3. Germline CDR1 and CDR2: SGHVS and FNYEAQ. Losses at the gene ends were 4 bases for V and 0 bases for J; bases not matched to a gene: 1. The CDR3 DNA reads as TGTGCCAGCAGCTACAGGGGCAGCACAGATACGCAGTATTTT. Translation gives CASSYRGSTDTQYF.

The J gene is TRBJ2-7, the V gene TRBV11-2, with D perhaps TRBD2 (6 bases). The CDR3 sequence is 12 residues long. CDR1 SGHAT and CDR2 FQNNGV come from the germline V gene. Trimming pared 5 bases from V and 3 bases from J, leaving 8 bases between. The CDR3 nucleotides are TGTGCCAGCAGCGGCGGGAACTACGAGCAGTACTTC. This encodes CASSGGNYEQYF.

This sequence joins TRBV11-3 and TRBJ2-2, with D maybe TRBD2 (7 bases). Germline V lookup: CDR1 SGHNT, CDR2 YENEEA. This CDR3 has 16 residues. The V end lost 5 bases, the J end lost 3 bases, and 16 bases lay between the germline ends. CDR3 bases: TGTGCCAGCAGCAACCAGAGGGGGGGATACACCGGGGAGCTGTTTTTT. As protein: CASSNQRGGYTGELFF.

This chain uses TRBV2 with TRBJ2-1, with D possibly TRBD1 on 5 matching bases. V was cut by 8 bases and J by 0 bases, with 11 bases left in between. The CDR3 consists of 14 residues. The V gene's germline CDR1 is SNHLY and CDR2 FYNNEI. Here the CDR3 reads CASGASSSYNEQFF. CDR3 in DNA: TGTGCCAGCGGGGCAAGTAGCTCCTACAATGAGCAGTTCTTC.

The chain has TRBV10-2 and TRBJ1-1; D not certain. V was pared by 9 bases and J by 1 base, with 12 bases between. The CDR3 contains 13 residues. Germline CDR1 is WSHSY and CDR2 is SAAADI. Here the CDR3 reads CASQDFSNTEAFF. The CDR3 DNA reads as TGCGCCAGTCAGGACTTTTCGAACACTGAAGCTTTCTTT.

The chain uses TRBV18 and TRBJ2-7; 14 bases match TRBD2. Germline loops: CDR1 KGHSH, CDR2 LQKENI. The trim removed 2 bases at V and 2 bases at J, leaving 2 bases unmatched. The CDR3 covers 16 residues. The CDR3 nucleotides are TGTGCCAGCTCACCAGGGACTAGCGGGAGTACCTACGAGCAGTACTTC. Translated, it gives CASSPGTSGSTYEQYF.

J is TRBJ1-5 and V is TRBV21-1; TRBD1, the table's D call, was not compared with the DNA. TRBV21-1 is assigned pseudogene status. This CDR3 contains 14 residues. CDR3 region: CASKTQGLDQPQHF. For the CDR3, the DNA is TGTGCCAGCAAGACACAGGGTTTGGATCAGCCCCAGCATTTT.

This chain joins TRBV4-1 and TRBJ2-3, with TRBD2 identical over 7 bases. Germline CDR1 is MGHRA and CDR2 is YSYEKL. With V trimmed by 3 bases and J by 4 bases, 1 base remained unmatched. The CDR3 contains 13 residues. DNA for the CDR3: TGCGCCAGCAGCCAGACTAGCTCAGATACGCAGTATTTT. This sequence encodes CASSQTSSDTQYF.